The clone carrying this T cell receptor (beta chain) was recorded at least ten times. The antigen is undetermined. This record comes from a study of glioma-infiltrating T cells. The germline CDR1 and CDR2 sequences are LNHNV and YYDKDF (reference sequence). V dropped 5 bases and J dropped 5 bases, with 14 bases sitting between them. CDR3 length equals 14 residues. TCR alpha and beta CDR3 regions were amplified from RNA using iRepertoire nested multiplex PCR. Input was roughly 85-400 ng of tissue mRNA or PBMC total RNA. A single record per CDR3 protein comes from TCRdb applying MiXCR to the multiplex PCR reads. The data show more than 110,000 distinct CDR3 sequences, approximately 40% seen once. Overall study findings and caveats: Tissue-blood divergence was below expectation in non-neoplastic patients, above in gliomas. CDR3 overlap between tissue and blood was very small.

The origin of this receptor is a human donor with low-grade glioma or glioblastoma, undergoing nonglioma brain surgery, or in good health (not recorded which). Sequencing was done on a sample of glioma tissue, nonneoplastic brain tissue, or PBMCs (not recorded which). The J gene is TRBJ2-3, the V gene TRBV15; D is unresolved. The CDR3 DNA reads TGTGCCACCAGCGTCGACGGCGGCAAAGATACGCAGTATTTT. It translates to CATSVDGGKDTQYF.